These 26 T cell receptor beta chains were all obtained from the same sample, sequenced in a study of T cell responses to AZD1222 COVID-19 vaccine. Repertoires were generated with immunoSEQ multiplex PCR, while TCRdb's copy carries only in-frame clones and drops some. The data contain 150,000 to 250,000 clones, approximately 93% of them singletons. The specimen was peripheral blood, collected 28 days after the second AZD1222 dose. The origin of the receptors is an adult who received the AZD1222 COVID-19 vaccine.

V gene TRBV6-5 combines with J gene TRBJ1-2; D remains unclear. The CDR3 runs 13 residues. V was cut by 8 bases and J by 5 bases, with 15 bases left in between. The germline V gene has CDR1 MNHEY and CDR2 SVGAGI. The DNA of the CDR3 is TGTGCCAGCGGCGACTGGGTTGGGTATGGCTACACCTTC. It specifies CASGDWVGYGYTF.

The rearrangement joins TRBV27 to TRBJ1-1, with D hard to call. Germline-derived CDR1 and CDR2 are MNHEY and SMNVEV (reference sequence). This CDR3 spans 13 amino acids. The V gene lost 1 base and the J gene lost 8 bases, with 11 bases spanning the gap. In DNA form, the CDR3 reads TGTGCCAGCAGTTTATTGGGGAATTTGGAAGCTTTCTTT. This translates into CASSLLGNLEAFF.

J is TRBJ1-5 and V is TRBV19; tentatively, D is TRBD1 (6 bases). From germline, CDR1 is LNHDA and CDR2 SQIVND (reference sequence). V was trimmed by 6 bases and J by 9 bases, leaving 18 bases between them. This CDR3 is built from 14 residues. The CDR3 DNA follows: TGTGCCAGTAGGACACCTGTGACAGGCGGGCCCCAGCATTTT. Its protein is CASRTPVTGGPQHF.

The rearrangement joins TRBV9 to TRBJ1-4, with D hard to call. The CDR3 contains 15 residues. The V end lost 0 bases, the J end lost 0 bases, and 6 bases lay between the germline ends. Germline lookup yields CDR1 SGDLS and CDR2 YYNGEE. CDR3 coding DNA: TGTGCCAGCAGCGTAGGACCCGCAACTAATGAAAAACTGTTTTTT. Protein sequence: CASSVGPATNEKLFF.

This clone was observed a single time. The chain is built from TRBV5-4 and TRBJ1-1; possibly TRBD1 for D (6 bases). Germline V gene data show CDR1 as SGHNT and CDR2 as YYREEE (reference sequence). V lost 2 bases, J lost 1 base, and 12 bases lay in between. The CDR3 is 15 residues long. For the CDR3, the DNA is TGTGCCAGCAGCTTTCGGGGGGCCGGGAACACTGAAGCTTTCTTT. It yields the protein CASSFRGAGNTEAFF.

The chain carries TRBV5-1 and TRBJ2-1; perhaps TRBD1 as D (6 bases). Germline V CDR1 and CDR2: SGHRS, YFSETQ. V was trimmed by 4 bases and J by 0 bases, leaving 14 bases between them. The CDR3 runs 16 residues. The CDR3 loop is CASSPGTLSSYNEQFF. In DNA, the CDR3 is TGCGCCAGCAGCCCCGGGACACTCAGCTCCTACAATGAGCAGTTCTTC.

The chain joins TRBV19 to TRBJ2-5; 11 bases align to TRBD1. The length of the CDR3 is 15 residues. With V trimmed by 4 bases and J by 1 base, 2 bases remained unmatched. Germline CDR1 LNHDA, CDR2 SQIVND (reference sequence). CDR3 in amino acids: CASSKGQGVQETQYF. In DNA, the CDR3 is TGTGCCAGTAGTAAGGGACAGGGGGTCCAAGAGACCCAGTACTTC.

This clone is a singleton in its sample. The gene calls are TRBV4-1 and TRBJ1-5; 8 nucleotides align to TRBD1. V shed 1 base, J shed 0 bases, and the junction held 8 bases outside the gene matches. The V gene's germline CDR1 is MGHRA and CDR2 YSYEKL. This CDR3 contains 18 residues. The DNA for the CDR3 is TGCGCCAGCAGCCAAGGGGTTCAGGGGGCACATAGCAATCAGCCCCAGCATTTT. This sequence encodes CASSQGVQGAHSNQPQHF.

This sequence joins TRBV6-4 and TRBJ2-2; 7 nucleotides agree with TRBD1. The germline V gene has CDR1 MRHNA and CDR2 SNTAGT. V was clipped by 2 bases and J by 7 bases; unmatched bases: 4. This CDR3 comprises 14 residues. The CDR3 DNA is TGTGCCAGCAGTGACGACAGGGACATCGGGGAGCTGTTTTTT. Protein product: CASSDDRDIGELFF.

V is TRBV5-1 and J is TRBJ2-5, with unresolved D. The length of the CDR3 is 15 residues. The ends were cut back, 4 bases at V and 1 base at J, with 14 bases in the middle. The germline V gene encodes CDR1 SGHRS and CDR2 YFSETQ. CDR3 protein: CASSDAGSFQETQYF. The CDR3 region has the DNA TGCGCCAGCAGCGACGCAGGAAGCTTCCAAGAGACCCAGTACTTC.

Of note for this clone: One end of the junction varies from germline; a read error may be responsible. The chain joins TRBV6-2 or TRBV6-3 to TRBJ1-2, with no clear D. This CDR3 region has 13 residues. Germline V lookup: CDR1 MNHEY, CDR2 SVGEGT. CDR3 sequence (DNA): TGTGCCAGCAGTTACTCACCCTATCAGGCGTCCTCCTTC. This encodes CASSYSPYQASSF.

This chain joins TRBV28 and TRBJ1-5; no clear D gene. Germline assignment: CDR1 MDHEN and CDR2 SYDVKM. V lost 7 bases, J lost 4 bases, and 8 bases lay in between. CDR3 size: 12 residues. Here the CDR3 DNA reads TGTGCCAGCAAGGTGGGGAATCAGCCCCAGCATTTT. Amino acid sequence: CASKVGNQPQHF.

The chain is built from TRBV3-1 (or the pseudogene TRBV3-2) and TRBJ1-2; 9 nucleotides line up with TRBD1. Looked up from germline, CDR1 is LGHDT and CDR2 is YNNKEL (reference sequence). J lost 4 bases, V lost 1 base, and 7 bases had no gene match. The CDR3 extends over 16 amino acids. CDR3 residues: CASSQGLRTGVYGYTF. Here the CDR3 DNA reads TGTGCCAGCAGCCAAGGGTTAAGGACAGGGGTCTATGGCTACACCTTC.

The CDR3 loop reads CASSLPGEISDMNTEAFF. Written as DNA, the CDR3 is TGCGCCAGCAGCCTCCCGGGAGAGATATCCGACATGAACACTGAAGCTTTCTTT. This sequence joins TRBV4-1 and TRBJ1-1, with D hard to call. V was trimmed by 4 bases and J by 0 bases, leaving 21 bases between them. The CDR3 has 18 residues. The V gene's germline CDR1 is MGHRA and CDR2 YSYEKL.

The CDR3 DNA follows: TGTGCCATCAGTGAGCGCGTCGAGGGGGAGCAGTACTTC. Amino acids: CAISERVEGEQYF. The chain links TRBV10-3 to TRBJ2-7; D is perhaps TRBD1 or TRBD2 (5 bases each). This CDR3 is 13 amino acids long. Per the germline V gene, CDR1 is ENHRY and CDR2 is SYGVKD. Trimming removed 2 bases at V and 7 bases at J, with 12 bases between.

J is TRBJ1-1 and V is TRBV12-3 or TRBV12-4; D uncertain. Deletions cut 3 bases from V and 3 bases from J, with 2 bases between. The CDR3 sequence is 11 residues long. DNA of the CDR3: TGTGCCAGCAGTTTCTACACTGAAGCTTTCTTT. The encoded protein is CASSFYTEAFF.

The chain has TRBV2 and TRBJ1-5; 7 positions agree with TRBD1. In germline, CDR1 is SNHLY, CDR2 FYNNEI. The V segment lost 8 bases and the J segment 3 bases; nucleotides outside the gene matches: 19. The CDR3 length is 18 residues. The CDR3 loop is CASSFYTSGGTVNQPQHF. In DNA, the CDR3 is TGTGCCAGCTCCTTCTACACTTCGGGGGGGACAGTCAATCAGCCCCAGCATTTT.

The CDR3 protein is CASSVTGTSTDTQYF. In DNA form, the CDR3 reads TGCGCCAGCAGCGTGACAGGGACTAGCACAGATACGCAGTATTTT. This rearrangement joins TRBV5-1 to TRBJ2-3, with TRBD1 as a possible D gene (7 bases). Germline V CDR1 and CDR2: SGHRS, YFSETQ. The CDR3 has 15 amino acids. Trimming pared 4 bases from V and 0 bases from J, leaving 12 bases between.

V gene TRBV18 combines with J gene TRBJ1-1; the D gene is possibly TRBD1 (5 bases). The CDR3 loop spans 14 amino acids. Germline V lookup: CDR1 KGHSH, CDR2 LQKENI. V lost 0 bases and J 5 bases, leaving 10 bases between the germline ends. The CDR3 region has the DNA TGTGCCAGCTCACCACCGGGGGGAAGGACTGAAGCTTTCTTT. Protein sequence: CASSPPGGRTEAFF.

V gene TRBV15 combines with J gene TRBJ2-3; tentative D call: TRBD2 (5 bases). This CDR3 is built from 15 residues. The germline V gene has CDR1 LNHNV and CDR2 YYDKDF (reference sequence). V was cut by 0 bases and J by 2 bases, with 9 bases left in between. The CDR3 spells CATSRDPGSTDTQYF. Here the CDR3 DNA reads TGTGCCACCAGCAGAGATCCGGGGTCCACAGATACGCAGTATTTT. The entire variable domain, with the rest obtained from reference TRBV15 and TRBJ2-3, is as follows: DAMVIQNPRYQVTQFGKPVTLSCSQTLNHNVMYWYQQKSSQAPKLLFHYYDKDFNNEADTPDNFQSRRPNTSFCFLDIRSPGLGDTAMYLCATSRDPGSTDTQYFGPGTRLTVL.

The chain couples TRBV25-1 to TRBJ1-3; 7 bases line up with TRBD1. This CDR3 spans 14 amino acids. V shed 4 bases and J 1 base; nucleotides not matched to a gene: 1. Germline lookup yields CDR1 MGHDK and CDR2 SYGVNS. CDR3 sequence (DNA): TGTGCCAGCAGTGCGACAGGGTCTGGAAACACCATATATTTT. It is translated as CASSATGSGNTIYF.

The chain uses TRBV7-3 and TRBJ1-2; 10 bases map to TRBD1. Trimming at V came to 4 bases and at J to 4 bases, leaving 6 bases not matched to a gene. This CDR3 has 15 residues. Per germline, CDR1 SGHTA and CDR2 FQGTGA. CDR3 DNA: TGTGCCAGCAGCTCGTGGGACAGGGGTTTCTATGGCTACACCTTC. Encoded protein: CASSSWDRGFYGYTF.

CDR3 DNA: TGTGCCAGCAGCCGGACAGCCACCTTCGAAAAACTGTTTTTT. Residues: CASSRTATFEKLFF. The rearrangement joins TRBV11-2 to TRBJ1-4; tentative D call: TRBD1 (6 bases). V lost 5 bases and J lost 8, with 15 bases in between. The V gene's germline CDR1 is SGHAT and CDR2 FQNNGV. The CDR3 is 14 amino acids.

This sequence joins TRBV15 and TRBJ1-2; D unresolved. This CDR3 comprises 16 residues. CDR1 is LNHNV and CDR2 is YYDKDF in the germline V gene (reference sequence). The germline V and J ends were trimmed by 2 bases and 1 base, with 14 bases remaining between them. The DNA of the CDR3 is TGTGCCACCAGCAGACCCGTGGGAGGGATTAACTATGGCTACACCTTC. Protein sequence: CATSRPVGGINYGYTF.

V usage is TRBV7-6 and J usage is TRBJ2-1, with 14 bases identical to TRBD2. The J segment lost 10 bases and the V segment lost 4 bases, leaving 9 bases of the junction unmatched. This CDR3 is 16 amino acids long. The germline gives CDR1 SGHVS, CDR2 FNYEAQ. The CDR3 here is CASSSRYGTSGGEQFF. As DNA, the CDR3 is TGTGCCAGCAGCTCCAGATACGGGACTAGCGGGGGAGAGCAGTTCTTC.

Only one count was recorded for this clone. This rearrangement joins TRBV11-3 to TRBJ2-5; D uncertain. The CDR3 length is 14 residues. V was clipped by 5 bases and J by 4 bases, with 14 bases between them. Germline CDR1 and CDR2: SGHNT and YENEEA. The CDR3 loop reads CASSPSITSETQYF. For the CDR3, the DNA is TGTGCCAGCAGCCCCTCGATCACCTCAGAGACCCAGTACTTC.